This T cell receptor beta chain was obtained from a study of shared clonotypes between healthy human individuals. CDR1 is KGHSH, CDR2 LQKENI, per germline. The CDR3 sequence is 15 residues long. V gave up 6 bases and J gave up 4 bases; unmatched junction bases: 4. Only in-frame clones appear in the TCRdb table, and some are missing; sequencing was by immunoSEQ multiplex PCR. The table shows a few million clones, with 90% to 96% occurring only once. This clone occurred once. Other DNA sequences in this specimen translate into the identical CDR3. The V and J genes are TRBV18 and TRBJ2-1, with TRBD2 matching 12 bases. The sequence derives from a man between 18 and 35 years old in good health. Material for sequencing was naive CD4+ T cells sorted from blood. Subset meaning: CD45RA+ positively selected. The CDR3 sequence is CASSPTSGGYNEQFF. The CDR3 DNA reads TGTGCCAGCTCTCCGACTAGCGGGGGTTACAATGAGCAGTTCTTC.